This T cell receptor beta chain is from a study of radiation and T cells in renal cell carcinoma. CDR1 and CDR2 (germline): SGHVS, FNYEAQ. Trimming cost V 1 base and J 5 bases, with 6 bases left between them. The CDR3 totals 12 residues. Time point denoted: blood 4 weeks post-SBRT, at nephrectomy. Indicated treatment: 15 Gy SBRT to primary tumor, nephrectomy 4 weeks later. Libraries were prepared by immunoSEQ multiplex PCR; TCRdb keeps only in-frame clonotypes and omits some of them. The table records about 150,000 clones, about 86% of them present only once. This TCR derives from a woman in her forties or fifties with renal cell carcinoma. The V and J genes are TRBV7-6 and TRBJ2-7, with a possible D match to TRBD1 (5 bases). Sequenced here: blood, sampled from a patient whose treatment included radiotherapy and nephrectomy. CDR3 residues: CASSLEQDEQYF. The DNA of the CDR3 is TGTGCCAGCAGCTTAGAACAGGACGAGCAGTACTTC. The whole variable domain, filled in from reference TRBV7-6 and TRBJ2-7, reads GAGVSQSPRYKVTKRGQDVALRCDPISGHVSLYWYRQALGQGPEFLTYFNYEAQQDKSGLPNDRFSAERPEGSISTLTIQRTEQRDSAMYRCASSLEQDEQYFGPGTRLTVT.